The sequence of this T cell receptor beta chain was determined in a study of CD8+CD57+ T cells in acquired aplastic anemia. The wider study: On average, sorted CD4+ and CD8+ cells gave 3.2 ug of DNA. Overall study findings and caveats: Both patients and controls carried the same twenty-nine CD8+ CDR3 sequences.

The patients chosen for sequencing had shown expansion of CD8+CD57+ cells (detected by flow cytometry). Blood samples were obtained from patients who had received no prior therapy. With respect to this clonotype: Its antigen is as yet unknown.

This CDR3 comprises 14 residues. Germline V CDR1 and CDR2: MDHEN, SYDVKM. Trimming at V came to 7 bases and at J to 4 bases, leaving 9 bases not matched to a gene. Profiling of TCR beta VDJ combinations and CDR3 sequences used genomic DNA as template. TCRdb analysed the reads with MiXCR anew, one entry per CDR3 protein. The table lists over 150,000 distinct CDR3 sequences, roughly 48% of them singletons. Material for sequencing was sorted CD4+, CD8+, or CD8+CD57+ T cells (not recorded which) from PBMCs. The clonotype originates from a human donor with aplastic anemia. The chain has TRBV28 and TRBJ1-2; 7 bases match TRBD1. The CDR3 reads CASTRDRRIYGYTF. DNA for the CDR3: TGTGCCAGCACCCGGGACAGAAGAATCTATGGCTACACCTTC.